This entry is about one T cell receptor beta chain. This sample was taken from a study of control samples from healthy donors and cancer patients. Method: immunoSEQ multiplex PCR; TCRdb's copy keeps in-frame clones and lacks some. The sample holds about 140,000 clones, approximately 91% seen once. V lost 5 bases, J lost 5 bases, and 6 bases lay in between. Germline CDR1 is SNHLY and CDR2 is FYNNEI. CDR3 length: 11 residues. The chain is built from TRBV2 and TRBJ2-5, with D hard to call. Sequencing was done on a sample of blood. This sequence originates from a woman aged 25-40 years in good health. The CDR3 DNA reads as TGTGCCAGCAGTCGAGAGGAGACCCAGTACTTC. Its protein is CASSREETQYF. The variable domain in full, completed from reference TRBV2 and TRBJ2-5, reads EPEVTQTPSHQVTQMGQEVILRCVPISNHLYFYWYRQILGQKVEFLVSFYNNEISEKSEIFDDQFSVERPDGSNFTLKIRSTKLEDSAMYFCASSREETQYFGPGTRLLVL.